This T cell receptor (beta chain) was observed in a study of neurological immune-mediated disorders. Study observations and caveats: None of the CDR3 amino acid sequences found in expanded clones was shared across subjects. This suggests that the TCR-beta repertoires were private in all groups.

The cDNA was synthesized by means of template-switch 5'RACE, which was carried out with 10-nucleotide random UMIs. Over 180 million TCR-beta sequences (from 15-18 subjects) were yielded by each sequencing run. TCRdb recomputed calls from the 5' RACE reads with MiXCR, one row per CDR3 protein. The repertoire holds approximately 70,000 distinct CDR3 sequences, with 4.5% to 5.5% as singletons. This clonotype was seen ten or more times. The antigen is unknown. The unsorted libraries were generated from a total of 2 million PBMCs, which had been stored in RNAlater at -80 C. Germline loops: CDR1 KGHSH, CDR2 LQKENI. This CDR3 is 17 amino acids long. V was cut by 0 bases and J by 2 bases, with 11 bases left in between.

Sequenced material: PBMCs. The rearrangement uses TRBV18 and TRBJ2-6, with D possibly matching TRBD2 (5 bases). The TCR was taken from a woman aged 70 to 79 with multiple sclerosis. The CDR3 here is CASSPPRGLAGANVLTF. DNA of the CDR3: TGTGCCAGCTCACCACCGAGAGGGTTGGCTGGGGCCAACGTCCTGACTTTC. Full variable domain (remainder filled in from reference TRBV18 and TRBJ2-6): NAGVMQNPRHLVRRRGQEARLRCSPMKGHSHVYWYRQLPEEGLKFMVYLQKENIIDESGMPKERFSAEFPKEGPSILRIQQVVRGDSAAYFCASSPPRGLAGANVLTFGAGSRLTVL.